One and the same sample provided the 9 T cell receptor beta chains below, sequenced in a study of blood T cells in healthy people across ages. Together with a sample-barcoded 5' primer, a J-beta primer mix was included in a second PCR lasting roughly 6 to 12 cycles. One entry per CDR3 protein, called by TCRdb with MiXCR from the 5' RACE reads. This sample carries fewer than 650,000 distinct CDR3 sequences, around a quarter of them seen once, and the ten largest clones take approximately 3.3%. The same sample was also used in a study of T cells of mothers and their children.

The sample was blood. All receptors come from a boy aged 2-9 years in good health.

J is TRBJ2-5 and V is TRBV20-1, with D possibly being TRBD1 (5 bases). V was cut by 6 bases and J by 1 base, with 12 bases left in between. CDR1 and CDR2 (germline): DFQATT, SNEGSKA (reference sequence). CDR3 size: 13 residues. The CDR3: CSAYSGFQETQYF. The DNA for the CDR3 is TGCAGTGCCTATTCAGGGTTCCAAGAGACCCAGTACTTC.

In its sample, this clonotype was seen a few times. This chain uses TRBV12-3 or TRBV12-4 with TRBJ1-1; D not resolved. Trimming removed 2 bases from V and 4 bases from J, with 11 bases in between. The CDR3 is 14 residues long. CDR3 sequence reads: CASSLTEGSTEAFF. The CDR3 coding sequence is TGTGCCAGCAGTTTAACCGAGGGTAGCACTGAAGCTTTCTTT.

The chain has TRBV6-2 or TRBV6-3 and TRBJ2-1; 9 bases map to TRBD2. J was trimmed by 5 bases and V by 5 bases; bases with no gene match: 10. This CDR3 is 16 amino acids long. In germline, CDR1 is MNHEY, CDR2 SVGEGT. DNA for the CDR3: TGTGCCAGCAGTCCACATAGAGCGGGAGGTCACAATGAGCAGTTCTTC. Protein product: CASSPHRAGGHNEQFF.

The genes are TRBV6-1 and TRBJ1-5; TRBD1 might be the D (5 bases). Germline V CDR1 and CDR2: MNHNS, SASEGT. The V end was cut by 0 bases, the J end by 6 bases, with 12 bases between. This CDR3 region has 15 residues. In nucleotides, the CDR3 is TGTGCCAGCAGTGAAGCGGGGGTAGGGAGTCAGCCCCAGCATTTT. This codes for CASSEAGVGSQPQHF.

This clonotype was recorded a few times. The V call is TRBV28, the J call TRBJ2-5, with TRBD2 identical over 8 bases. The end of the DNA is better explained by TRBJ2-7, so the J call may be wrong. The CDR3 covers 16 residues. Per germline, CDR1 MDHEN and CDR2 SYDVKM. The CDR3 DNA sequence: TGTGCCAGCAGTCCTCCGAGCGGGAGCCGCTCCTACGAGCAGTACTTC. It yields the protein CASSPPSGSRSYEQYF.

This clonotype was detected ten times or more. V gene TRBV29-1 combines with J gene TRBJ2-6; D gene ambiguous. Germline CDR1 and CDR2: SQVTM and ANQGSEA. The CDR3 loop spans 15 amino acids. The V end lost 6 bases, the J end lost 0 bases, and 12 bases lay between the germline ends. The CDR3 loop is CSVDGRLSGANVLTF. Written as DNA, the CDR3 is TGCAGCGTCGACGGACGGCTCTCTGGGGCCAACGTCCTGACTTTC.

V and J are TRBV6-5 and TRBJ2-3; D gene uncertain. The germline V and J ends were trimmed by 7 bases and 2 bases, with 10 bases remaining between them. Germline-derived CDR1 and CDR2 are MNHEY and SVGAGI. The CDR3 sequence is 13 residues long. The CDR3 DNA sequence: TGTGCCAGCAACAGTGACGCCACAGATACGCAGTATTTT. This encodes CASNSDATDTQYF.

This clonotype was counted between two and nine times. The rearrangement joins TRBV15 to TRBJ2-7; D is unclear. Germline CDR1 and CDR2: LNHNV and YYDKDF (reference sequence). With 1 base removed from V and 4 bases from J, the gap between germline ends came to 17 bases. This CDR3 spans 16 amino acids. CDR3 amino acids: CATSRGPGLEAYEQYF. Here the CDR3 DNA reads TGTGCCACCAGCAGAGGACCGGGTCTTGAGGCTTACGAGCAGTACTTC.

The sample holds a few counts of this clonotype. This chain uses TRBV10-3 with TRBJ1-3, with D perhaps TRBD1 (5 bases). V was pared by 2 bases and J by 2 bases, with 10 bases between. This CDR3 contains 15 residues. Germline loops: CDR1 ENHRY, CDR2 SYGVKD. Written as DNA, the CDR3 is TGTGCCATCAGTGAGATAGAGACAGCTGGAAACACCATATATTTT. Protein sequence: CAISEIETAGNTIYF.